This record concerns one T cell receptor beta chain sequence. Its antigen is unknown. This CDR3 comprises 13 residues. The V gene's germline CDR1 is SGHKS and CDR2 YYEKEE (reference sequence). V was trimmed by 2 bases and J by 7 bases, leaving 10 bases between them. PCR involved 60 Vbeta and 13 Jbeta primers. TCRdb keeps only in-frame clones here, not all; method: immunoSEQ multiplex PCR. The table has about 170,000 clones, about 82% seen once. These data originate in a study of cytomegalovirus exposure and HLA in healthy donors. Study conclusions and caveats: Most TCRs appeared rarely, but some public TCRs recurred in many donors.

Sequenced sample: PBMCs. This receptor was identified in a woman aged 18-30 years in good health and CMV-seronegative. The chain employs TRBV5-5 and TRBJ1-5; D uncertain. In nucleotides, the CDR3 is TGTGCCAGCAGCTTAGTCAGCGGGCAGCCCCAGCATTTT. This codes for CASSLVSGQPQHF.